Each of the 6 T cell receptor beta chains below was sequenced from the same sample in a study of post-analysis software for immune sequencing data. General study findings and limits: There were roughly 5 TRBV segments more frequent in patients than controls, and TRBV5-6, TRBV5-1 and TRBV20-1 were among them.

Their target antigens are unknown. Libraries were made from TCR beta cDNA, and they carried unique molecular identifiers. MiXCR was run by TCRdb on the PCR reads, yielding one entry per CDR3 protein. The sample lists about 200,000 distinct CDR3 sequences; roughly 30% were seen once. Sequencing was carried out using blood. These receptors all stem from a girl younger than 18 with multiple sclerosis.

In this sample, this clonotype turned up a few times. CDR3 sequence: CSAKTSGRAKGANEQFF. Written as DNA, the CDR3 is TGCAGTGCTAAGACTAGCGGGAGGGCCAAGGGGGCGAATGAGCAGTTCTTC. The chain joins TRBV20-1 to TRBJ2-1, with TRBD2 identical over 14 bases. Germline V lookup: CDR1 DFQATT, CDR2 SNEGSKA (reference sequence). The CDR3 is made up of 17 amino acids. J was trimmed by 7 bases and V by 4 bases; bases with no gene match: 12.

This clonotype was picked up many times. The rearrangement links TRBV20-1 to TRBJ2-4; TRBD1 is a possible D gene (6 bases). V gave up 5 bases and J gave up 6 bases, with 20 bases separating them. CDR1 is DFQATT, CDR2 SNEGSKA, per germline (reference sequence). The CDR3 spans 15 residues. The CDR3 nucleotides are TGCAGTGCTCAACGGGACACCCGACGGGGAAACATTCAGTACTTC. This codes for CSAQRDTRRGNIQYF.

This clonotype was detected ten times or more. V and J are TRBV4-1 and TRBJ1-5; D is perhaps TRBD1 (5 bases). V was shortened by 3 bases and J by 7 bases, with 10 bases between the two germline ends. This CDR3 spans 13 amino acids. The germline V gene encodes CDR1 MGHRA and CDR2 YSYEKL. Written as DNA, the CDR3 is TGCGCCAGCAGCCAGAAGGGGTTGCAGCCCCAGCATTTT. Residues: CASSQKGLQPQHF.

This clonotype was observed many times. This chain uses TRBV6-1 with TRBJ1-2, with TRBD1 matching 10 bases. The J segment lost 5 bases and the V segment lost 2 bases, leaving 2 bases of the junction unmatched. The CDR3 length is 14 residues. Germline lookup yields CDR1 MNHNS and CDR2 SASEGT. CDR3 coding DNA: TGTGCCAGCAGTGAATCGGACAGGGGGTATGGCTACACCTTC. This encodes CASSESDRGYGYTF.

This clonotype occurred many times. The chain uses TRBV25-1 and TRBJ1-2; 12 bases line up with TRBD1. The CDR3 loop spans 15 amino acids. Unmatched junction bases numbered 7, after V lost 3 bases and J lost 8 bases. Per germline, CDR1 MGHDK and CDR2 SYGVNS. This chain's CDR3 is CASSDRDRGQDGYTF. CDR3 bases: TGTGCCAGCAGTGACAGGGACAGGGGGCAGGACGGCTACACCTTC.

The chain combines TRBV9 with TRBJ2-1; 13 bases fit TRBD2. J gave up 10 bases and V 0 bases, and 7 bases lay outside the gene matches. The CDR3 is 16 amino acids. Germline V lookup: CDR1 SGDLS, CDR2 YYNGEE. CDR3 DNA: TGTGCCAGCAGCGTAGATCGACTAGCGGGAGGTAACGAGCAGTTCTTC. Translated: CASSVDRLAGGNEQFF.